This record concerns one TCR beta chain sequence. This sample stems from a study of identical twins. MiXCR, applied by TCRdb to the 5' RACE reads, yields one record per CDR3 protein. The sample includes 700,000 or so distinct CDR3 sequences, 8.5% to 9% of them seen just once. These records were also assigned to another study, of yellow fever vaccine responses in identical twins.

Input material: PBMCs. The clonotype was recovered from a young woman in good health.

The CDR3, as DNA: TGTGCCAGCAGTTCCGGGACAGGGTCTTTGAATGAGCAGTTCTTC. It specifies CASSSGTGSLNEQFF. The chain employs TRBV27 and TRBJ2-1; 9 nucleotides match TRBD1. V gave up 4 bases and J gave up 7 bases; unmatched junction bases: 8. Germline values: CDR1 MNHEY, CDR2 SMNVEV (reference sequence). The CDR3 runs 15 residues.